The rows below give T cell receptor beta chains drawn from one sample of a study of blood T cells in healthy people across ages. TCRdb passed the 5' RACE reads through MiXCR, listing each CDR3 protein once. The data show around 1,500,000 distinct CDR3 sequences, roughly 40% seen once. The sample was blood. These receptors were obtained from a woman aged 18-29 years in good health. Both conserved end residues are part of each CDR3. D genes are given only for firm matches. For some rows the clone size is stated as once, few or many, or as a class when expanded; others skip it.

CDR3 length	J gene	clone size	D gene	V gene	CDR3 DNA	CDR3 protein
15	TRBJ2-7	NA	NA	TRBV20-1	TGCAGTGCCCCCGGGGGCGGGACAGCTACCTACGAGCAGTACTTC	CSAPGGGTATYEQYF
15	TRBJ2-1	NA	NA	TRBV6-1	TGTGCCAGCAGTGAAGGTCTACTTCCCTACAATGAGCAGTTCTTC	CASSEGLLPYNEQFF
14	TRBJ1-4	NA	NA	TRBV7-9	TGTGCCAGCAGCTCCCTTTATGGGAACGAAAAACTGTTTTTT	CASSSLYGNEKLFF
12	TRBJ2-5	NA	TRBD1	TRBV29-1	TGCAGCGTTACGACAGGGGAAGAGACCCAGTACTTC	CSVTTGEETQYF
15	TRBJ2-3	NA	NA	TRBV9	TGTGCCAGCAGCGTAGCTGGGAGGCAGACAGATACGCAGTATTTT	CASSVAGRQTDTQYF
15	TRBJ2-3	NA	NA	TRBV5-1	TGCGCCAGCAGCCCCGGGACCCGAAGCACAGATACGCAGTATTTT	CASSPGTRSTDTQYF
14	TRBJ2-5	few	NA	TRBV12-3/TRBV12-4	TGTGCCAGCAGTTTCGCCAGGGCCCAAGAGACCCAGTACTTC	CASSFARAQETQYF
15	TRBJ1-1	few	NA	TRBV5-6	TGTGCCAGCAGCTACGGAATGGAGAGGAACACTGGAGCTTTCTTT	CASSYGMERNTGAFF
13	TRBJ2-1	NA	TRBD1	TRBV5-6	TGTGCCAGCAGCTTCCGGGACAGCCATGAGCAGTTCTTC	CASSFRDSHEQFF
11	TRBJ2-7	NA	NA	TRBV29-1	TGCAGCGTCGAATCAGGGGGGGGGCAGTACTTC	CSVESGGGQYF
13	TRBJ1-4	NA	NA	TRBV5-1	TGCGCCAGCAGCCTTGGATATGATGAAAAACTGTTTTTT	CASSLGYDEKLFF
16	TRBJ2-7	NA	TRBD2	TRBV27	TGTGCCAGCAGCCATGGTGGCCTGGGAGGGCGAGAGCCCCAGTACTTC	CASSHGGLGGREPQYF
15	TRBJ2-1	NA	NA	TRBV7-9	TGTGCCAGCAGCTTAAACCTCGAAAGGGGACACGAGCAGTTCTTC	CASSLNLERGHEQFF
17	TRBJ2-3	NA	TRBD2	TRBV7-3	TGTGCCAGCAGCTTAACACTAGCGGGGGGTAGCGCAGATACGCAGTATTTT	CASSLTLAGGSADTQYF
18	TRBJ2-1	NA	TRBD2	TRBV7-2	TGTGCCCGCAGCGGGGGATATAGCGGGAGATTCTCCTACAATGAGCAGTTCTTC	CARSGGYSGRFSYNEQFF
14	TRBJ2-1	NA	NA	TRBV29-1	TGCAGCGTTGAAGGGGGGCAGGCTTACAATGAGCAGTTCTTC	CSVEGGQAYNEQFF
17	TRBJ1-1	NA	TRBD1	TRBV12-3/TRBV12-4	TGTGCCAGCAGTTTAGAGGACAGGGGGATCATGAACACTGAAGCTTTCTTT	CASSLEDRGIMNTEAFF
16	TRBJ2-5	few	TRBD2	TRBV20-1	TGCAGTGCTAGCCCCACTAGCGGGAGGGACCAAGAGACCCAGTACTTC	CSASPTSGRDQETQYF
12	TRBJ2-7	few	NA	TRBV28	TGTGCCACACGGGACGGAGCCTACGAGCAGTACTTC	CATRDGAYEQYF
14	TRBJ2-3	NA	NA	TRBV27	TGTGCCAGCAGTGTTGGTTTCCCGGGGGATACGCAGTATTTT	CASSVGFPGDTQYF
16	TRBJ2-7	NA	TRBD2	TRBV11-1	TGTGCCGGCAGCTTACCGAGCGGGGTGAACCCGTACGAGCAGTACTTC	CAGSLPSGVNPYEQYF
18	TRBJ1-1	NA	NA	TRBV4-1	TGCGCCAGCAGCCAAGGTTTATTGGGGAGAAGGTTGAACACTGAAGCTTTCTTT	CASSQGLLGRRLNTEAFF
15	TRBJ1-2	NA	NA	TRBV7-2	TGTGCCAGCAGCTTAGCGGGGGCCAGTCAAGGTGGCTCCACCTTC	CASSLAGASQGGSTF
16	TRBJ2-7	NA	NA	TRBV7-8	TGTGCCAGCAGCTTAGTACGGGGGAGCACCTACAATGAGCAGTACTTC	CASSLVRGSTYNEQYF
16	TRBJ2-5	NA	NA	TRBV7-6	TGTGCCAGCAGCCCCTTGGGGGGAGAAGGGCAAGAGACCCAGTACTTC	CASSPLGGEGQETQYF
15	TRBJ1-2	once	TRBD1	TRBV4-1	TGCGCCAGCAGCCAAGGTTGGGGACAGGGATATGGCTACACCTTC	CASSQGWGQGYGYTF
14	TRBJ2-5	NA	NA	TRBV18	TGTGCCAGCTCACCACGGGCTGAAAAAGAGACCCAGTACTTC	CASSPRAEKETQYF
14	TRBJ2-5	NA	NA	TRBV2	TGTGCCAGCAGTGCCGGGACCCACCAAGAGACCCAGTACTTC	CASSAGTHQETQYF
15	TRBJ2-7	NA	TRBD2	TRBV20-1	TGCAGTGCTAGTCCCCGGACTAGCGGGGTCTACGAGCAGTACTTC	CSASPRTSGVYEQYF
16	TRBJ1-2	NA	TRBD1	TRBV6-5	TGTGCCAGCAGTTACTCCGGACAGGGAGGGATCTATGGCTACACCTTC	CASSYSGQGGIYGYTF
13	TRBJ2-1	few	TRBD2	TRBV9	TGTGCCAGCAGCACTAGTAGCGGGAATGAGCAGTTCTTC	CASSTSSGNEQFF
13	TRBJ2-1	NA	NA	TRBV14	TGTGCCAGCAGCGAAGAGGGGACCCGTAAGCAGTTCTTC	CASSEEGTRKQFF
12	TRBJ2-5	NA	NA	TRBV3-1	TGTGCCAGCAGCCAAGATTCGCAGGGATCGTACTTC	CASSQDSQGSYF
16	TRBJ2-1	NA	TRBD2	TRBV20-1	TGCAGTGCTAGAAATCTAGCGGGAGAGTTCTACAATGAGCAGTTCTTC	CSARNLAGEFYNEQFF
14	TRBJ2-1	NA	NA	TRBV3-1	TGTGCCAGCAGCCATGGTGCGGCGCAAAATGAGCAGTTCTTC	CASSHGAAQNEQFF
16	TRBJ2-1	few	TRBD1	TRBV5-1	TGCGCCAGCACCTCGAAGGGACAGGGCACTGGGAATGAGCAGTTCTTC	CASTSKGQGTGNEQFF
14	TRBJ2-1	few	NA	TRBV20-1	TGCAGTGCTAGGTCCCTAAGCTCCTACAATGAGCAGTTCTTC	CSARSLSSYNEQFF
15	TRBJ2-1	NA	TRBD2	TRBV3-1	TGTGCCAGCAGCCAAGGGGGGACTAGCGGGAGGTTACAGTTCTTC	CASSQGGTSGRLQFF
17	TRBJ1-1	NA	TRBD1	TRBV3-1	TGTGCCAGCAGCCCTCCATTCCGACAGGGGTCGAACACTGAAGCTTTCTTT	CASSPPFRQGSNTEAFF
14	TRBJ2-5	NA	TRBD2	TRBV7-8	TGTGCCAGCAGAGCGGGAGAGGTGTTGGATGAGCAGTACTTC	CASRAGEVLDEQYF
16	TRBJ1-2	NA	NA	TRBV20-1	TGCAGTGCTAGAGAATCGGTAATAGGAAGGAGCTATGGCTACACCTTC	CSARESVIGRSYGYTF
14	TRBJ1-2	once	NA	TRBV27	TGTGCCAGCAGTTTATCCGGGATCCGGAGTGGCTACACCTTC	CASSLSGIRSGYTF
14	TRBJ2-7	few	TRBD1	TRBV12-3/TRBV12-4	TGTGCCAGCAGTTTTAGACAGGGGGCGCGGGAGCAGTACTTC	CASSFRQGAREQYF
15	TRBJ2-7	NA	NA	TRBV25-1	TGTGCCAGCAGTGATAGGACGACTAGCTCCTACGAGCAGTACTTC	CASSDRTTSSYEQYF
18	TRBJ2-1	NA	NA	TRBV20-1	TGCAGTGCTAGAGTAGAGTGGGGTGCGGGGCATACCTACAATGAGCAGTTCTTC	CSARVEWGAGHTYNEQFF
17	TRBJ2-5	NA	TRBD2	TRBV5-1	TGCGCCAGCAGCCGCGGGGACGGACTAGCGTGGCAAGAGACCCAGTACTTC	CASSRGDGLAWQETQYF
15	TRBJ2-5	NA	TRBD1	TRBV9	TGTGCCAGCAGCCCCCACAGGGGTTTATACAATGAGCAGTACTTC	CASSPHRGLYNEQYF
17	TRBJ1-5	NA	NA	TRBV7-9	TGTGCCAGCAGCTTAATGATTACAGTACATAGCAATCAGCCCCAGCATTTT	CASSLMITVHSNQPQHF
15	TRBJ1-4	few	NA	TRBV3-1	TGTGCCAGCAGCCAGAGGGGACCCACGGCTGAAAAACTGTTTTTT	CASSQRGPTAEKLFF
13	TRBJ1-2	NA	TRBD1	TRBV30	TGTGCCTGGAGAGAGACGGGACAGTACGGCTACACCTTC	CAWRETGQYGYTF
11	TRBJ2-7	NA	NA	TRBV20-1	TGCAGTGCTAGAGTCCCTCCGGAGCAGTACTTC	CSARVPPEQYF
17	TRBJ2-1	few	TRBD2	TRBV4-2	TGTGCCAGCAGCCAAGCGCGAGCGGGAGGACCATACAATGAGCAGTTCTTC	CASSQARAGGPYNEQFF
15	TRBJ1-1	few	NA	TRBV13	TGTGCCAGCAGCTTAGAAAGCAGGGTGAACACTGAAGCTTTCTTT	CASSLESRVNTEAFF
15	TRBJ2-1	NA	TRBD2	TRBV6-8	TGTGCCAGCAGTTATCTCCTAGCGGGGCAAGAGACCCAGTTCTTC	CASSYLLAGQETQFF
21	TRBJ2-1	NA	TRBD2	TRBV25-1	TGTGCCAGCAGTGATTATTTCCCCCCGGGGGGTAGCGGGAGCTCCTACAATGAGCAGTTCTTC	CASSDYFPPGGSGSSYNEQFF